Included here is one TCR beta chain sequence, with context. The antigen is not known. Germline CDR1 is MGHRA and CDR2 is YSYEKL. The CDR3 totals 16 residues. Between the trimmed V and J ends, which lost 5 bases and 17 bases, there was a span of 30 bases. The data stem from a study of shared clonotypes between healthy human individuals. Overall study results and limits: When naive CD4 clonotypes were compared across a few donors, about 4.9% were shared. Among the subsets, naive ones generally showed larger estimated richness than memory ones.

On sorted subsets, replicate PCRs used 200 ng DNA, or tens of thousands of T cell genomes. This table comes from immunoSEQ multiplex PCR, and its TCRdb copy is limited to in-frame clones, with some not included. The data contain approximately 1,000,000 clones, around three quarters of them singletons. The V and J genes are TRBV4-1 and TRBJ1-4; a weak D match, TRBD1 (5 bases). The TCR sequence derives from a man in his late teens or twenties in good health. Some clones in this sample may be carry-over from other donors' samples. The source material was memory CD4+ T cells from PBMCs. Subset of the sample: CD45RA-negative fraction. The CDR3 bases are TGCGCCAGCAGCGCCCGATTACAGGAGCAGAGTGAAAAACCCTTTTTT. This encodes CASSARLQEQSEKPFF.